Listed here are 10 T cell receptor beta chains from one sample, sequenced in a study of identical twins' blood T cells. MiXCR, applied by TCRdb to the 5' RACE reads, yields one record per CDR3 protein. The sample records a few hundred thousand distinct CDR3 sequences, around 30% being singletons. Material for sequencing was PBMCs. The receptors stem from a woman aged 18-49 years in good health.

This chain links TRBV10-3 with TRBJ1-4; D unclear. The CDR3 runs to 12 residues. The germline V and J ends were trimmed by 3 bases and 6 bases, with 5 bases remaining between them. Germline assignment: CDR1 ENHRY and CDR2 SYGVKD. The CDR3 protein is CAISDGDEKLFF. The CDR3 DNA follows: TGTGCCATCAGTGACGGGGATGAAAAACTGTTTTTT.

This clonotype showed up just a few times. The J gene is TRBJ1-6, the V gene TRBV27; 7 nucleotides line up with TRBD1. This CDR3 is 14 amino acids long. The germline V gene encodes CDR1 MNHEY and CDR2 SMNVEV (reference sequence). Losses at the gene ends were 7 bases for V and 10 bases for J; bases not matched to a gene: 10. The CDR3 sequence is CASTPQGSGSPLHF. The CDR3 nucleotides are TGTGCCAGCACCCCACAGGGGTCAGGATCACCCCTCCACTTT.

This clonotype appeared a few times. This chain joins TRBV7-9 and TRBJ1-4; the D gene is possibly TRBD1 (5 bases). Per the germline V gene, CDR1 is SEHNR and CDR2 is FQNEAQ (reference sequence). Deletions cut 4 bases from V and 6 bases from J, with 24 bases between. The CDR3 contains 18 residues. The CDR3: CASSSNSLGLNGHEKLFF. CDR3 DNA sequence: TGTGCCAGCAGCTCCAATTCGTTGGGACTAAATGGGCATGAAAAACTGTTTTTT.

As concerns this clonotype: The junction differs from germline at one of its ends, possibly a read error. The rearrangement links TRBV11-2 to TRBJ2-2; 9 bases agree with TRBD1. The CDR3 totals 16 residues. Germline lookup yields CDR1 SGHAT and CDR2 FQNNGV. The CDR3 is CASSHWTGVETGELLF. CDR3 coding DNA: TGTGCCAGCAGCCATTGGACAGGGGTCGAGACCGGGGAGCTGCTTTTT.

The genes are TRBV19 and TRBJ1-1, with a possible D match to TRBD1 (5 bases). The V and J ends lost 4 bases and 6 bases respectively, with 12 bases between them. This CDR3 is built from 13 residues. Germline V lookup: CDR1 LNHDA, CDR2 SQIVND (reference sequence). As DNA, the CDR3 is TGTGCCAGTAGTAGTGGTCGGGGGGCTGAAGCTTTCTTT. It translates to CASSSGRGAEAFF.

The CDR3 DNA sequence: TGCGCCAGCAGCTTCTTTGAGGCTAACTATGGCTACACCTTC. It specifies CASSFFEANYGYTF. The chain uses TRBV5-1 and TRBJ1-2; D gene unclear. The CDR3 covers 14 residues. Germline CDR1 reads SGHRS; CDR2 reads YFSETQ. V was clipped by 2 bases and J by 0 bases, with 8 bases between them.

The chain uses TRBV19 and TRBJ2-3, with a weak D call TRBD2 (5 bases). The CDR3 runs to 15 residues. V gave up 3 bases and J gave up 3 bases, with 13 bases separating them. CDR1 is LNHDA and CDR2 is SQIVND in the germline V gene (reference sequence). Here the CDR3 reads CASSILRTGTDTQYF. The CDR3 coding sequence is TGTGCCAGTAGTATTCTACGGACTGGGACAGATACGCAGTATTTT.

Concerning this clonotype itself: A junction end diverges from the germline sequence, so it may reflect a read error. CDR3 protein: CVSSVGVQETQYF. The CDR3 DNA reads as TGTGTCAGCAGCGTAGGAGTCCAAGAGACCCAGTACTTC. The chain recombines TRBV9 with TRBJ2-5; D not certain. CDR1 and CDR2 (germline): SGDLS, YYNGEE. This CDR3 contains 13 residues.

The chain uses TRBV11-2 and TRBJ1-4, with no clear D. With 5 bases removed from V and 8 bases from J, the gap between germline ends came to 27 bases. The CDR3 has 18 residues. Germline V gene lookup returns CDR1 SGHAT and CDR2 FQNNGV. In DNA, the CDR3 is TGTGCCAGCAGCCCCGGGAGAAGGAGGATATCTGGAGGAGAAAAACTGTTTTTT. Protein sequence: CASSPGRRRISGGEKLFF.

The table lists this clonotype with a few counts. The rearrangement joins TRBV7-6 to TRBJ2-3; 7 nucleotides align to TRBD2. Trimming cost V 3 bases and J 2 bases; bases outside gene matches: 5. Germline V gives CDR1 SGHVS, CDR2 FNYEAQ. This CDR3 comprises 15 residues. The chain's CDR3 is CASSFGGGYTDTQYF. The CDR3 DNA sequence: TGTGCCAGCAGCTTCGGGGGAGGGTACACAGATACGCAGTATTTT. Using reference TRBV7-6 and TRBJ2-3 for the parts outside the CDR3, the full variable domain is GAGVSQSPRYKVTKRGQDVALRCDPISGHVSLYWYRQALGQGPEFLTYFNYEAQQDKSGLPNDRFSAERPEGSISTLTIQRTEQRDSAMYRCASSFGGGYTDTQYFGPGTRLTVL.